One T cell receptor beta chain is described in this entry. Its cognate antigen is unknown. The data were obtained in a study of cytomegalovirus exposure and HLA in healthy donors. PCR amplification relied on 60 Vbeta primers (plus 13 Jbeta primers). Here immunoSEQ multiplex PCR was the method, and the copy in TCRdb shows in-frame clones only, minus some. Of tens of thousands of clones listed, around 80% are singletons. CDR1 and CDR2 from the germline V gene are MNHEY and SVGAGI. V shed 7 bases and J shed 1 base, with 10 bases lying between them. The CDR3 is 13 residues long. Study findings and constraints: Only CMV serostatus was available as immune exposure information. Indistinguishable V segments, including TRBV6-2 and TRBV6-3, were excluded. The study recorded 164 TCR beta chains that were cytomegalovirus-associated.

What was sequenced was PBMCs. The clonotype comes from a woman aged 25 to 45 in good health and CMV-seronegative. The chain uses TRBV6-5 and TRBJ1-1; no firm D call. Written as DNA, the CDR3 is TGTGCCAGCACTTGGTCCGGGAACACTGAAGCTTTCTTT. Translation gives CASTWSGNTEAFF.